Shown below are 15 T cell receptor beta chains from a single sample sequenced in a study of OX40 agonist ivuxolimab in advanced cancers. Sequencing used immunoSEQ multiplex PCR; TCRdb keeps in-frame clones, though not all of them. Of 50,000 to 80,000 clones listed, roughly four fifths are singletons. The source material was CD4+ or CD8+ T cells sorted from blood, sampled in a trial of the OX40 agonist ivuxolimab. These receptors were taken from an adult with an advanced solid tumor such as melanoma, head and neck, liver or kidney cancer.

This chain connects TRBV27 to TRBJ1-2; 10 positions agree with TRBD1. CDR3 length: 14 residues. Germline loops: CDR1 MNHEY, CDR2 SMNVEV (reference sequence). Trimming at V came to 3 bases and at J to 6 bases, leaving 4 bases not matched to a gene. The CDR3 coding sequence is TGTGCCAGCAGTTTCCTCGACAGGGGGCATGGCTACACCTTC. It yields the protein CASSFLDRGHGYTF.

DNA of the CDR3: TGTGCCAGCAGTTCTATTTCAGCGACCGTGGGCTACACCTTC. The encoded protein is CASSSISATVGYTF. This chain joins TRBV6-5 and TRBJ1-2; D is unclear. Trimming took 4 bases from V and 8 from J, leaving 17 bases between them. This CDR3 region has 14 residues. Germline CDR1 MNHEY, CDR2 SVGAGI.

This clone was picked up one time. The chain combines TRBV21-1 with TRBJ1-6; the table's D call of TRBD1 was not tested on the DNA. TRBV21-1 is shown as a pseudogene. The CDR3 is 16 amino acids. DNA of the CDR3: TGTGCCAGCAGCAAAGACTGGGACAGGGAGAATTCACCCCTCCACTTT. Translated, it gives CASSKDWDRENSPLHF.

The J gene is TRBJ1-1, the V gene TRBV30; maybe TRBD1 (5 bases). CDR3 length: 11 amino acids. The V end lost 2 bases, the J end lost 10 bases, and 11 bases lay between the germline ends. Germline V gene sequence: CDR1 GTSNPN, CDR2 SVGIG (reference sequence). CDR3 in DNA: TGTGCCTGGAGTAGAGGCCAGGGAGCTTTCTTT. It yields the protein CAWSRGQGAFF. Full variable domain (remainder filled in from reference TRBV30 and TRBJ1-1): SQTIHQWPATLVQPVGSPLSLECTVEGTSNPNLYWYRQAAGRGLQLLFYSVGIGQISSEVPQNLSASRPQDRQFILSSKKLLLSDSGFYLCAWSRGQGAFFGQGTRLTVV.

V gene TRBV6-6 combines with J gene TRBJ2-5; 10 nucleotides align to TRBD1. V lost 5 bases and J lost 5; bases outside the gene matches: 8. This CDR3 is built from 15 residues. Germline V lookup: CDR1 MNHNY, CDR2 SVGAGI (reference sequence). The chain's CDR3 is CASSRATGGWETQYF. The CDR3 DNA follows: TGTGCCAGCAGTCGTGCGACAGGGGGCTGGGAGACCCAGTACTTC.

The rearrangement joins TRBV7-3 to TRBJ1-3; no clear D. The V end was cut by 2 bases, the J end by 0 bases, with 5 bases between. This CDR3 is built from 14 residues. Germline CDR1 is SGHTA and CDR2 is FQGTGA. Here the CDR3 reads CASSLFPSGNTIYF. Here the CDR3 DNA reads TGTGCCAGCAGCTTATTTCCCTCTGGAAACACCATATATTTT.

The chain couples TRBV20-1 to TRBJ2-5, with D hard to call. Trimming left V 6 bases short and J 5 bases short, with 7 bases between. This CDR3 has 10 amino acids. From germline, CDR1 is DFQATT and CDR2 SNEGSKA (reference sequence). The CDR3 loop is CSAALETQYF. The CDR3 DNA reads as TGCAGTGCAGCCCTGGAGACCCAGTACTTC.

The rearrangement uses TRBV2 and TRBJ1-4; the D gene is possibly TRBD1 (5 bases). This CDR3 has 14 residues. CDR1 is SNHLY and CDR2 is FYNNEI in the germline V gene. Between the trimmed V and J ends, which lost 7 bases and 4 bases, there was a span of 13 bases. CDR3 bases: TGTGCCAGCAAGTATTGGGGCGGTAATGAAAAACTGTTTTTT. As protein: CASKYWGGNEKLFF.

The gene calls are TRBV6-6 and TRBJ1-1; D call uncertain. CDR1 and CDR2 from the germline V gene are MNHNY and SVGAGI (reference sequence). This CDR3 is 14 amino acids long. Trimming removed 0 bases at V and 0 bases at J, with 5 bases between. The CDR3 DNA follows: TGTGCCAGCAGTTACTCCCCATTGAACACTGAAGCTTTCTTT. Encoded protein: CASSYSPLNTEAFF.

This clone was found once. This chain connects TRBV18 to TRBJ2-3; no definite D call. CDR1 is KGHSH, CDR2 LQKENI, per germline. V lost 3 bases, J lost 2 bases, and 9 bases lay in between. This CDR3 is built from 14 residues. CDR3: CASSPSAATDTQYF. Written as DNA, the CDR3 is TGTGCCAGCTCACCGTCTGCGGCCACAGATACGCAGTATTTT. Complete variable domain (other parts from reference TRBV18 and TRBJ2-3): NAGVMQNPRHLVRRRGQEARLRCSPMKGHSHVYWYRQLPEEGLKFMVYLQKENIIDESGMPKERFSAEFPKEGPSILRIQQVVRGDSAAYFCASSPSAATDTQYFGPGTRLTVL.

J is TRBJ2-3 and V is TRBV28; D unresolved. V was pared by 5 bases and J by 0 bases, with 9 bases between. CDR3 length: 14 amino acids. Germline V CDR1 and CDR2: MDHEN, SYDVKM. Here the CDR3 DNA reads TGTGCCAGCAGTCGAGATCCTAGCACAGATACGCAGTATTTT. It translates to CASSRDPSTDTQYF.

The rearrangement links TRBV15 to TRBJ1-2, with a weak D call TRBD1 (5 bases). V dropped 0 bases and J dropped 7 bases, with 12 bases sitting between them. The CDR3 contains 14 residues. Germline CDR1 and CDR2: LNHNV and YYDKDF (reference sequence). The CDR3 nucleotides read TGTGCCACCAGCAGAGATAGGGGATCGGGTGGCTACACCTTC. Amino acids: CATSRDRGSGGYTF.

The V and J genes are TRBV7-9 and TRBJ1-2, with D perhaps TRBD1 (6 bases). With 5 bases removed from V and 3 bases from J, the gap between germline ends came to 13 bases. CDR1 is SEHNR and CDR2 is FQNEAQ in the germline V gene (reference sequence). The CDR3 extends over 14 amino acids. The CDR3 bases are TGTGCCAGCAGCCCGGACAGCTCCGACTATGGCTACACCTTC. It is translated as CASSPDSSDYGYTF.

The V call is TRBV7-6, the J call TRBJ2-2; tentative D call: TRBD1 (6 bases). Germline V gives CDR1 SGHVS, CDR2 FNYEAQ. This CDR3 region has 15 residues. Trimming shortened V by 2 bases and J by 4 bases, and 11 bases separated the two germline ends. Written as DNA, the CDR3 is TGTGCCAGCAGCTTAAACCCAGGGGTCACCGGGGAGCTGTTTTTT. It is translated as CASSLNPGVTGELFF.

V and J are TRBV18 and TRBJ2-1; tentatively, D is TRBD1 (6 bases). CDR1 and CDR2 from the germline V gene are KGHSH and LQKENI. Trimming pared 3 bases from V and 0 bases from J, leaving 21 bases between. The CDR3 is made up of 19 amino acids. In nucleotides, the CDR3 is TGTGCCAGCTCACCCAGACAGGCCATGGCTATGAGCTCCTACAATGAGCAGTTCTTC. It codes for CASSPRQAMAMSSYNEQFF.